A single sample gave rise to the 28 T cell receptor beta chains below, sequenced in a study of T cell responses to AZD1222 COVID-19 vaccine. Sequenced by immunoSEQ multiplex PCR; TCRdb stores in-frame clones only, minus some. The table shows about 140,000 clones, with nearly 95% occurring only once. This specimen consisted of peripheral blood, obtained 28 days after the second AZD1222 dose. The receptors come from an adult who received the AZD1222 COVID-19 vaccine.

The chain carries TRBV5-6 and TRBJ2-1, with D possibly TRBD2 on 6 matching bases. This CDR3 has 15 amino acids. Germline CDR1 reads SGHDT; CDR2 reads YYEEEE. Trimming shortened V by 0 bases and J by 6 bases, and 13 bases separated the two germline ends. CDR3 residues: CASSLGGDPRNEQFF. CDR3 coding DNA: TGTGCCAGCAGCTTGGGCGGGGACCCCCGCAATGAGCAGTTCTTC. The entire variable domain, with the rest obtained from reference TRBV5-6 and TRBJ2-1, is as follows: DAGVTQSPTHLIKTRGQQVTLRCSPKSGHDTVSWYQQALGQGPQFIFQYYEEEERQRGNFPDRFSGHQFPNYSSELNVNALLLGDSALYLCASSLGGDPRNEQFFGPGTRLTVL.

The rearrangement joins TRBV18 to TRBJ1-2; possible D gene TRBD1, 5 bases. The CDR3 extends over 17 amino acids. CDR1 and CDR2 from the germline V gene are KGHSH and LQKENI. Trimming cost V 5 bases and J 5 bases, with 24 bases left between them. The CDR3: CASSSNNLLVEGYGYTF. CDR3 nucleotide sequence: TGTGCCAGCTCATCCAATAACCTCCTCGTGGAGGGGTATGGCTACACCTTC.

This clone came up once. This chain links TRBV19 with TRBJ2-7; D possibly corresponds to TRBD2 (5 bases). V shed 3 bases and J shed 2 bases, with 11 bases lying between them. The CDR3 spans 14 residues. The germline gives CDR1 LNHDA, CDR2 SQIVND (reference sequence). CDR3: CASSITLGTYEQYF. In DNA, the CDR3 is TGTGCCAGTAGTATCACCCTCGGGACCTACGAGCAGTACTTC.

This clone is a singleton in its sample. V usage is TRBV4-3 and J usage is TRBJ1-2; no reliable D call. The CDR3 extends over 14 amino acids. Germline CDR1 reads LGHNA; CDR2 reads YSLEER. V lost 6 bases and J 4 bases, leaving 15 bases between the germline ends. CDR3 nucleotides: TGCGCCAGCAGTGCCTCAACGGGGAGCTATGGCTACACCTTC. It translates to CASSASTGSYGYTF.

The chain combines TRBV5-5 with TRBJ2-7; 9 nucleotides align to TRBD1. J was trimmed by 5 bases and V by 0 bases; bases with no gene match: 6. The length of the CDR3 is 15 residues. Germline CDR1 SGHKS, CDR2 YYEKEE (reference sequence). The CDR3 DNA reads TGTGCCAGCAGCTTGGAAGGGACAGGGAGGCACGAGCAGTACTTC. It translates to CASSLEGTGRHEQYF.

The chain employs TRBV6-5 and TRBJ2-1, with TRBD2 matching over 9 bases. Germline lookup yields CDR1 MNHEY and CDR2 SVGAGI. The CDR3 consists of 14 residues. The junction had 2 bases not matched to a gene; V was cut back by 6 bases and J by 2 bases. The CDR3 bases are TGTGCCAGCAGGACTAGCGGTACCTACAATGAGCAGTTCTTC. Amino acids: CASRTSGTYNEQFF.

This chain links TRBV5-1 with TRBJ2-2; 10 nucleotides align to TRBD2. The CDR3 is 16 amino acids. In germline, CDR1 is SGHRS, CDR2 YFSETQ. The V segment lost 4 bases and the J segment 1 base; nucleotides outside the gene matches: 4. The CDR3 is CASSLIAGGNTGELFF. DNA for the CDR3: TGCGCCAGCAGCCTGATAGCGGGAGGGAACACCGGGGAGCTGTTTTTT.

This chain uses TRBV6-5 with TRBJ2-7; D is tentatively TRBD1 or TRBD2 (5 bases each). The CDR3 has 13 residues. CDR1 is MNHEY, CDR2 SVGAGI, per germline. The V end was cut by 4 bases, the J end by 2 bases, with 9 bases between. CDR3 in amino acids: CASSSGRTYEQYF. The CDR3 region has the DNA TGTGCCAGCAGTTCGGGACGGACCTACGAGCAGTACTTC.

In nucleotides, the CDR3 is TGTGCCAGCAGTCAAGACCTAAATTCACCCCTCCACTTT. Translating gives CASSQDLNSPLHF. The rearrangement uses TRBV6-6 and TRBJ1-6; no firm D call. CDR3 size: 13 residues. Germline assignment: CDR1 MNHNY and CDR2 SVGAGI (reference sequence). V was cut by 5 bases and J by 7 bases, with 9 bases left in between.

The chain has TRBV11-3 and TRBJ2-7, with D possibly TRBD2 on 6 matching bases. The CDR3 is 14 residues long. Germline V gives CDR1 SGHNT, CDR2 YENEEA. V was shortened by 1 base and J by 2 bases, with 9 bases between the two germline ends. This chain's CDR3 is CASSLGGEAYEQYF. In DNA form, the CDR3 reads TGTGCCAGCAGCTTAGGGGGGGAGGCCTACGAGCAGTACTTC.

The chain has TRBV19 and TRBJ2-5; a weak D match, TRBD1 (5 bases). The CDR3 length is 13 residues. CDR1 is LNHDA, CDR2 SQIVND, per germline (reference sequence). V lost 4 bases and J lost 5, with 11 bases in between. The CDR3 protein is CASSTDSRETQYF. CDR3 bases: TGTGCCAGTAGTACCGACAGTAGGGAGACCCAGTACTTC.

This CDR3 reads CASSKSSGRDTYEQYF. CDR3 nucleotides: TGTGCCAGCAGTAAATCCTCCGGCAGGGATACCTACGAGCAGTACTTC. This sequence joins TRBV7-9 and TRBJ2-7; a weak D match, TRBD1 (5 bases). Germline V gives CDR1 SEHNR, CDR2 FQNEAQ (reference sequence). The CDR3 sequence is 16 residues long. Trimming cost V 6 bases and J 2 bases, with 20 bases left between them.

The genes are TRBV28 and TRBJ1-1, with 9 bases identical to TRBD1. V shed 5 bases, J shed 13 bases, and the junction held 8 bases outside the gene matches. Germline V gene sequence: CDR1 MDHEN, CDR2 SYDVKM. This CDR3 is 12 amino acids long. This CDR3 reads CASSPRDRVNFF. The DNA for the CDR3 is TGTGCCAGCAGTCCTAGGGACAGGGTTAATTTCTTT.

The rearrangement uses TRBV28 and TRBJ2-7, with 11 bases fitting TRBD1. CDR1 MDHEN and CDR2 SYDVKM come from the germline V gene. The CDR3 loop spans 14 amino acids. Trimming at V came to 5 bases and at J to 2 bases, leaving 2 bases not matched to a gene. This chain's CDR3 is CASSRTGGTYEQYF. The CDR3 DNA sequence: TGTGCCAGCAGTCGGACAGGGGGCACCTACGAGCAGTACTTC. Complete variable domain (other parts from reference TRBV28 and TRBJ2-7): DVKVTQSSRYLVKRTGEKVFLECVQDMDHENMFWYRQDPGLGLRLIYFSYDVKMKEKGDIPEGYSVSREKKERFSLILESASTNQTSMYLCASSRTGGTYEQYFGPGTRLTVT.

This sequence joins TRBV16 and TRBJ2-2; D unresolved. Germline-derived CDR1 and CDR2 are KGHSY and FQNENV. The germline V and J ends were trimmed by 2 bases and 6 bases, with 10 bases remaining between them. This CDR3 region has 14 residues. The CDR3 DNA reads TGTGCCAGCAGCCAAATTAGTCTGGCCGGGGAGCTGTTTTTT. Translation gives CASSQISLAGELFF.

The V call is TRBV19, the J call TRBJ1-2; possibly TRBD1 for D (5 bases). CDR3 length: 14 residues. Germline V gene lookup returns CDR1 LNHDA and CDR2 SQIVND (reference sequence). V was trimmed by 3 bases and J by 4 bases, leaving 12 bases between them. CDR3 protein: CASSIAGDSYGYTF. As DNA, the CDR3 is TGTGCCAGTAGTATCGCGGGGGATAGCTATGGCTACACCTTC.

The chain recombines TRBV9 with TRBJ1-2; D is possibly TRBD1 (6 bases). V was shortened by 0 bases and J by 2 bases, with 8 bases between the two germline ends. This CDR3 region has 14 residues. Germline loops: CDR1 SGDLS, CDR2 YYNGEE. The CDR3 region has the DNA TGTGCCAGCAGCGTAGGTAGGGGGAACTATGGCTACACCTTC. Its protein is CASSVGRGNYGYTF. The full variable domain, completed using reference TRBV9 and TRBJ1-2, is DSGVTQTPKHLITATGQRVTLRCSPRSGDLSVYWYQQSLDQGLQFLIQYYNGEERAKGNILERFSAQQFPDLHSELNLSSLELGDSALYFCASSVGRGNYGYTFGSGTRLTVV.

The chain links TRBV23-1 to TRBJ1-1, with D unclear. TRBV23-1 is an ORF, and what it does is uncertain. The CDR3 loop spans 15 amino acids. Deletions cut 2 bases from V and 1 base from J, with 11 bases between. CDR3 protein: CASSQTGGENTEAFF. Here the CDR3 DNA reads TGCGCCAGCAGTCAAACGGGTGGGGAGAACACTGAAGCTTTCTTT.

This clone was observed a few times. The rearrangement uses TRBV6-2 or TRBV6-3 and TRBJ2-5; D is perhaps TRBD1 (6 bases). This CDR3 has 20 amino acids. Trimming took 6 bases from V and 4 from J, leaving 33 bases between them. Germline V gene data show CDR1 as MNHEY and CDR2 as SVGEGT. The CDR3 sequence is CASSHTRNRASTSIRETQYF. DNA for the CDR3: TGTGCCAGCAGCCATACTCGCAACAGGGCATCAACTTCTATTAGAGAGACCCAGTACTTC.

J is TRBJ1-6 and V is TRBV28; D not resolved. The CDR3 loop spans 14 amino acids. The V end was cut by 2 bases, the J end by 14 bases, with 16 bases between. From germline, CDR1 is MDHEN and CDR2 SYDVKM. In nucleotides, the CDR3 is TGTGCCAGCAGTTTAGAGGTCTCGTCCTTGGCCCTCCACTTT. Protein product: CASSLEVSSLALHF.

Written as DNA, the CDR3 is TGTGCCAGCAGTTACTCCTTGGAGGGGGCTGTCGGTACGCAGTATTTT. The encoded protein is CASSYSLEGAVGTQYF. The chain is built from TRBV6-5 and TRBJ2-3; maybe TRBD1 (7 bases). The V end was cut by 0 bases, the J end by 8 bases, with 18 bases between. The CDR3 extends over 16 amino acids. Germline CDR1 is MNHEY and CDR2 is SVGAGI.

The V gene is TRBV7-2, the J gene TRBJ1-2; D not resolved. This CDR3 has 14 residues. Germline CDR1 is SGHTA and CDR2 is FQGNSA. V gave up 5 bases and J gave up 4 bases, with 14 bases separating them. CDR3 bases: TGTGCCAGCAGCGAGTCAGTTATCCCCTATGGCTACACCTTC. Protein: CASSESVIPYGYTF.

V gene TRBV2 combines with J gene TRBJ1-5; perhaps TRBD1 as D (6 bases). Germline V lookup: CDR1 SNHLY, CDR2 FYNNEI. The CDR3 contains 13 residues. The ends were cut back, 6 bases at V and 6 bases at J, with 12 bases in the middle. In DNA form, the CDR3 reads TGTGCCAGCAGCTGGGGGGGCTCTCAGCCCCAGCATTTT. Translated: CASSWGGSQPQHF.

This clone was observed a handful of times. J is TRBJ2-1 and V is TRBV3-1 (or the pseudogene TRBV3-2); TRBD2 is a possible D gene (6 bases). Germline V lookup: CDR1 LGHDT, CDR2 YNNKEL (reference sequence). The CDR3 runs 18 residues. Trimming removed 0 bases from V and 1 base from J, with 16 bases in between. The CDR3 coding sequence is TGTGCCAGCAGCCAAGATCCGGCGGGACTTCTTTCCTACAATGAGCAGTTCTTC. It specifies CASSQDPAGLLSYNEQFF.

This chain connects TRBV10-1 to TRBJ2-2, with 11 bases matching TRBD2. Germline-derived CDR1 and CDR2 are WNHNN and SYGVQD (reference sequence). The CDR3 has 15 amino acids. The V gene end was trimmed by 7 bases and the J gene end by 4 bases; junction bases not matched to a gene: 5. This chain's CDR3 is CASNGGTSGTGELFF. The CDR3 DNA follows: TGCGCCAGCAACGGGGGGACTAGCGGCACCGGGGAGCTGTTTTTT.

The J gene is TRBJ2-5, the V gene TRBV3-1 (or the pseudogene TRBV3-2); D perhaps matches TRBD2 (6 bases). The germline V gene encodes CDR1 LGHDT and CDR2 YNNKEL (reference sequence). Trimming cost V 1 base and J 4 bases, with 13 bases left between them. This CDR3 has 15 residues. The CDR3 here is CASSQAGVGAETQYF. The CDR3 DNA is TGTGCCAGCAGCCAAGCGGGAGTTGGTGCAGAGACCCAGTACTTC.

The chain uses TRBV6-5 and TRBJ2-7; 9 nucleotides match TRBD2. V lost 6 bases, J lost 0 bases, and 6 bases stayed unmatched. The germline V gene has CDR1 MNHEY and CDR2 SVGAGI. CDR3 length equals 15 residues. CDR3 DNA: TGTGCCAGCAGAAGGACTAGCGACAGCTCCTACGAGCAGTACTTC. This gives the protein CASRRTSDSSYEQYF.

The CDR3 coding sequence is TGTGCCAGCAGAAGACAGGGGTGGGCCGGGGAGCTGTTTTTT. Encoded protein: CASRRQGWAGELFF. This chain connects TRBV28 to TRBJ2-2; TRBD1 matches 8 bases. The CDR3 covers 14 residues. V lost 6 bases to trimming and J lost 6 bases; unmatched junction nucleotides: 6. The V gene's germline CDR1 is MDHEN and CDR2 SYDVKM.